This T cell receptor beta chain was recorded in a study of blood T cell repertoires in COVID-19. Looking at the study overall: There were acute and convalescent COVID-19 samples, and they came from the United States, Italy and Spain. In each case, the material was cDNA or gDNA derived from T cells, B-cell-depleted T cells, or PBMCs.

In this sample, this clone turned up a few times. Per the original data handling: Researchers report that nucleated cell counts were estimated from reference gene primer amplification. Clones were read by immunoSEQ multiplex PCR, and TCRdb kept only the in-frame ones, dropping some. From that table come the V and J calls and clone size; the DNA was used to work out D and trimming. This table holds about 250,000 clones, about 86% found once. The CDR3 consists of 16 residues. Germline trimming cut 5 bases from V and 8 bases from J; bases unmatched to any gene: 10. Germline lookup yields CDR1 SNHLY and CDR2 FYNNEI.

This receptor was obtained from a man older than 75 with acute or convalescent COVID-19. The sequenced sample consisted of peripheral blood. The chain is built from TRBV2 and TRBJ2-1, with TRBD1 matching over 12 bases. Here the CDR3 reads CASSWATGTGGDEQFF. CDR3 bases: TGTGCCAGCAGTTGGGCAACCGGGACAGGGGGCGATGAGCAGTTCTTC.